The clone carrying this T cell receptor (beta chain) was seen a few times. No antigen is known for it. V was pared by 4 bases and J by 5 bases, with 16 bases of the junction left unmatched. The CDR3 has 18 residues. Per the germline V gene, CDR1 is SGHRS and CDR2 is YFSETQ. This record belongs to a study of blood T cells in healthy people across ages. Using a J-beta primer mix together with a sample-barcoded 5' primer, a second PCR was run for about 6 to 11 cycles. Researchers report that a template-switch adaptor with 12 random nucleotides tagged each cDNA molecule. TCRdb itself ran the 5' RACE reads through MiXCR, one entry per CDR3 protein. The table records about 1.6 million distinct CDR3 sequences, 30% to 40% of them present only once. Study observations and caveats: Donor CMV status was unknown, possibly confounding expanded clonotype changes. Roughly linearly, TCR beta diversity per million T cells fell as age increased.

Material: blood. This TCR was sampled from a woman between 25 and 40 years old in good health. V and J are TRBV5-1 and TRBJ1-1; 11 bases agree with TRBD1. The CDR3 nucleotides are TGCGCCAGCAGCCCTAATATTCCGGGACAGGGGGTAAGGACTGAAGCTTTCTTT. Protein product: CASSPNIPGQGVRTEAFF.